Shown below are 12 T cell receptor beta chains from a single sample sequenced in a study of shared clonotypes between healthy human individuals. Sequencing was performed with immunoSEQ multiplex PCR; in TCRdb, only in-frame clones are kept and a portion is missing. The table includes 1.5 million to 2.5 million clones, approximately 94% detected once. Terminally differentiated effector memory CD45RA+ cells were excluded from the naive CD8 cells, which were CD45RO-negative and positively selected for CCR7. Sequences were obtained from naive CD8+ T cells sorted from blood. The origin of the receptors is a man younger than 35 in good health.

The chain is built from TRBV7-2 and TRBJ1-4, with a tentative D call TRBD1 (6 bases). CDR1 SGHTA and CDR2 FQGNSA come from the germline V gene. The CDR3 consists of 15 residues. Trimming removed 1 base from V and 3 bases from J, with 9 bases in between. The CDR3 here is CASSLGGGPNEKLFF. The DNA of the CDR3 is TGTGCCAGCAGCTTAGGTGGGGGGCCTAATGAAAAACTGTTTTTT.

CDR3 protein: CASSESRWQGRHEQYF. CDR3 DNA sequence: TGTGCCAGCAGTGAATCTCGGTGGCAGGGGCGGCACGAGCAGTACTTC. The chain combines TRBV2 with TRBJ2-7, with D possibly matching TRBD1 (6 bases). V lost 2 bases, J lost 5 bases, and 19 bases lay in between. CDR1 and CDR2 from the germline V gene are SNHLY and FYNNEI. CDR3 size: 16 residues.

The rearrangement uses TRBV2 and TRBJ2-1, with D perhaps TRBD1 or TRBD2 (5 bases each). V gave up 4 bases and J gave up 5 bases, with 15 bases separating them. The germline V gene has CDR1 SNHLY and CDR2 FYNNEI. The CDR3 covers 15 residues. The CDR3 is CASSVEEWGNNEQFF. The DNA of the CDR3 is TGTGCCAGCAGTGTAGAGGAGTGGGGGAACAATGAGCAGTTCTTC.

The chain couples TRBV7-6 to TRBJ2-6; D gene unclear. This CDR3 spans 14 amino acids. V was clipped by 2 bases and J by 2 bases, with 4 bases between them. The germline V gene has CDR1 SGHVS and CDR2 FNYEAQ. The CDR3: CASSLFAGANVLTF. The CDR3 DNA reads as TGTGCCAGCAGCTTATTTGCTGGGGCCAACGTCCTGACTTTC. Looking up the rest from reference TRBV7-6 and TRBJ2-6 gives the full variable domain: GAGVSQSPRYKVTKRGQDVALRCDPISGHVSLYWYRQALGQGPEFLTYFNYEAQQDKSGLPNDRFSAERPEGSISTLTIQRTEQRDSAMYRCASSLFAGANVLTFGAGSRLTVL.

This sequence joins TRBV4-1 and TRBJ1-3, with 8 bases identical to TRBD1. Per germline, CDR1 MGHRA and CDR2 YSYEKL. CDR3 size: 15 residues. The V gene end was trimmed by 4 bases and the J gene end by 0 bases; junction bases not matched to a gene: 2. This chain's CDR3 is CASSRDRTSGNTIYF. DNA for the CDR3: TGCGCCAGCAGCCGGGACAGGACCTCTGGAAACACCATATATTTT.

The chain is built from TRBV10-1 and TRBJ2-1; D is ambiguous. The V gene's germline CDR1 is WNHNN and CDR2 SYGVQD (reference sequence). Trimming left V 0 bases short and J 5 bases short, with 8 bases between. CDR3 length equals 14 residues. This CDR3 reads CASSESPLNNEQFF. For the CDR3, the DNA is TGCGCCAGCAGTGAGTCTCCTCTTAACAATGAGCAGTTCTTC.

This rearrangement joins TRBV11-2 to TRBJ2-7, with D possibly matching TRBD1 (5 bases). CDR3 length equals 14 residues. Germline values: CDR1 SGHAT, CDR2 FQNNGV. Deletions cut 5 bases from V and 5 bases from J, with 16 bases between. The DNA of the CDR3 is TGTGCCAGCAGCCCCCCCTCCAGGGTCCACGAGCAGTACTTC. Protein: CASSPPSRVHEQYF. Full variable domain (rest looked up from reference TRBV11-2 and TRBJ2-7): EAGVAQSPRYKIIEKRQSVAFWCNPISGHATLYWYQQILGQGPKLLIQFQNNGVVDDSQLPKDRFSAERLKGVDSTLKIQPAKLEDSAVYLCASSPPSRVHEQYFGPGTRLTVT.

V gene TRBV28 combines with J gene TRBJ1-1, with unresolved D. CDR1 is MDHEN and CDR2 is SYDVKM in the germline V gene. Trimming stripped 3 bases from V and 5 bases from J, with 16 bases between. This CDR3 has 15 residues. CDR3 in amino acids: CASSFARWGWTEAFF. DNA for the CDR3: TGTGCCAGCAGTTTCGCCAGGTGGGGATGGACTGAAGCTTTCTTT.

The V and J genes are TRBV30 and TRBJ1-2; TRBD1 might be the D (6 bases). The germline V gene encodes CDR1 GTSNPN and CDR2 SVGIG (reference sequence). V was shortened by 0 bases and J by 7 bases, with 12 bases between the two germline ends. The CDR3 has 13 amino acids. CDR3 sequence reads: CAWSVGGLGGYTF. CDR3 nucleotides: TGTGCCTGGAGTGTAGGGGGGCTTGGTGGCTACACCTTC.

The chain carries TRBV30 and TRBJ2-7; D may be TRBD1 (5 bases). Trimming removed 2 bases from V and 2 bases from J, with 10 bases in between. CDR1 is GTSNPN and CDR2 is SVGIG in the germline V gene (reference sequence). This CDR3 is built from 13 residues. CDR3 nucleotide sequence: TGTGCCTGGAGTATCTCGACAGCCTACGAGCAGTACTTC. Translated, it gives CAWSISTAYEQYF.

The chain is built from TRBV21-1 and TRBJ1-1. TRBV21-1 is a known pseudogene. This CDR3 contains 16 residues. The CDR3, as DNA: TGTGCCAGCAGCAAAGAGGAGGGAAGGTTAGACACTGAAGCTTTCTTT. This gives the protein CASSKEEGRLDTEAFF.

The chain carries TRBV2 and TRBJ2-1, with a possible D match to TRBD2 (6 bases). Trimming removed 6 bases at V and 6 bases at J, with 15 bases between. CDR3 length equals 14 residues. CDR1 is SNHLY, CDR2 FYNNEI, per germline. In nucleotides, the CDR3 is TGTGCCAGCAGGGGGATAGCGGTCATCAATGAGCAGTTCTTC. Translating it yields CASRGIAVINEQFF.